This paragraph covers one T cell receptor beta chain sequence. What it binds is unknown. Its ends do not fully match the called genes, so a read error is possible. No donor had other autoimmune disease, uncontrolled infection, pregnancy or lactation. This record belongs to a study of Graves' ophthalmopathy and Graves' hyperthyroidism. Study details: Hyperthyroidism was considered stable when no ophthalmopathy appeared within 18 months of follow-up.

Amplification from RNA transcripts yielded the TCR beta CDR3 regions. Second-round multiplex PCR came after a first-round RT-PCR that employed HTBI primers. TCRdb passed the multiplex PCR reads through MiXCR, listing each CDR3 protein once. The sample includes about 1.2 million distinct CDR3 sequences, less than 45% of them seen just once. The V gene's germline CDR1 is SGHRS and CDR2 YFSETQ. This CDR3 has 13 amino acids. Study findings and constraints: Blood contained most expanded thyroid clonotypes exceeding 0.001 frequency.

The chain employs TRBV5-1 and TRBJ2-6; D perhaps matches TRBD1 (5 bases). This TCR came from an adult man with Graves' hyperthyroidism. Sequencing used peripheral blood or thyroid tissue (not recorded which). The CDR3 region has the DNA TGCGCCAGCAGCCGGAGTGGATCGGACACTGAAGCTTTC. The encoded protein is CASSRSGSDTEAF.